This T cell receptor beta chain is from a study of cytomegalovirus exposure and HLA in healthy donors. Whereas donors were nominally healthy upon sampling, unrecorded immune exposures were probable. Per germline, CDR1 MNHNS and CDR2 SASEGT. The V and J ends lost 7 bases and 8 bases respectively, with 17 bases between them. This CDR3 is 13 amino acids long. Of note for this clone: Its cognate antigen is unknown.

Findings and limits, study-wide: Analysis was carried out at a later point, and it linked a missense DCLRE1C variant to TCR beta V- and J-gene trimming. Later findings reportedly placed an Asian-associated ancestry cluster below the approximately 670-donor mean for N-insertions.

The study ran its PCR with 60 Vbeta and 13 Jbeta primers. Method: immunoSEQ multiplex PCR; TCRdb's copy keeps in-frame clones and lacks some. The sample holds over 150,000 clones; about 64% are singletons and the top ten take approximately 1.5%. The sequenced material came from PBMCs. This receptor was identified in a man aged 50-59 years in good health and CMV-seronegative. The chain employs TRBV6-1 and TRBJ1-2; D is undetermined. The CDR3 coding sequence is TGTGCCAGCACCAAACTCCTGACCGGGGGCTACACCTTC. The encoded protein is CASTKLLTGGYTF.